This record looks at one T cell receptor (beta chain) sequence and its context. Its antigen remains unidentified. This sample is part of a study of cytomegalovirus exposure and HLA in healthy donors. Findings and limits, study-wide: Associated with HLA alleles at 0.05 false discovery rate in a later analysis were approximately 17,000 TCR beta sequences. Certain sequence variants were highly shared and formed a cluster, and this cluster was likely a sequencing artifact. The study designated 150 or so TCR beta chains cytomegalovirus-associated.

Germline assignment: CDR1 LGHNT and CDR2 FRNRAP. The CDR3 runs to 16 residues. The V segment lost 7 bases and the J segment 3 bases; nucleotides outside the gene matches: 13. PCR amplification relied on 60 Vbeta primers (plus 13 Jbeta primers). Generated by immunoSEQ multiplex PCR, the TCRdb table keeps only in-frame clones and is missing some. Here the sample spans about 170,000 clones, approximately 80% being singletons. This TCR derives from a woman between 18 and 29 years old in good health and CMV-seronegative. V usage is TRBV12-5 and J usage is TRBJ2-7; 9 bases line up with TRBD2. The sequenced sample was PBMCs. The CDR3 sequence is CASARVPSGTYYEQYF. The CDR3, as DNA: TGTGCTAGTGCCCGGGTGCCTAGCGGGACCTACTACGAGCAGTACTTC.